This T cell receptor (beta chain) was identified during a study of cytomegalovirus exposure and HLA in healthy donors. Study-wide background: Per a later analysis, the approximately 600 first-cohort and about 120 validation repertoires shared one platform.

TCRdb keeps only in-frame clones here, not all; method: immunoSEQ multiplex PCR. The data contain 200,000 to 250,000 clones, over 65% of them singletons. This CDR3 is 14 amino acids long. V trimming: 10 bases; J trimming: 8 bases; junction bases outside the gene matches: 15. Germline CDR1 and CDR2: SGHNT and YYREEE (reference sequence). Findings of the study overall: The classifier was said to identify cytomegalovirus status with high specificity and sensitivity. Investigators reported over 150 TCR beta chains as tied to cytomegalovirus.

From the 120-subject validation cohort, which was separate from the roughly 700-subject first cohort, the donors were drawn. Concerning this clone: Its antigen is still unknown.

This clonotype was obtained from a woman between 18 and 29 years old in good health and CMV-seronegative. The chain is built from TRBV5-4 and TRBJ2-1; TRBD2 matches at 7 bases. What was sequenced was PBMCs. CDR3: CASRAGVSEHEQFF. CDR3 nucleotides: TGTGCCTCGAGGGCGGGAGTTTCGGAACATGAGCAGTTCTTC.